Reported below is one T cell receptor (beta chain). The data were obtained in a study of shared clonotypes between healthy human individuals. Generated by immunoSEQ multiplex PCR, the TCRdb table keeps only in-frame clones and is missing some. The data contain millions of clones, approximately 95% of them singletons. V shed 5 bases, J shed 4 bases, and the junction held 5 bases outside the gene matches. This CDR3 is built from 15 residues. The germline V gene encodes CDR1 SGHTA and CDR2 FQGNSA. Material: naive CD4+ T cells from PBMCs. Documented subset: CD45RA+ positively selected. This TCR derives from a man younger than 30 in good health. Some clones in this sample may be carry-over from other donors' samples. The rearrangement uses TRBV7-2 and TRBJ2-1; 10 bases line up with TRBD2. The CDR3 loop reads CASSEGLAPYNEQFF. The CDR3 coding sequence is TGTGCCAGCAGCGAGGGACTAGCGCCGTACAATGAGCAGTTCTTC.